Listed below are T cell receptor beta chains from one sample, sequenced in a study of T cells after yellow fever vaccination. TCRdb passed the 5' RACE reads through MiXCR, listing each CDR3 protein once. The data show 200,000 to 300,000 distinct CDR3 sequences, with around 6.7% seen just once and approximately 0.99% held by the top ten. The sample in question was CD4+ T cells sorted from PBMCs, obtained on the day of the yellow fever booster vaccination. These receptors originate from a man aged 30-40 years who received the YFV17D yellow fever vaccine. Both conserved end residues are part of each CDR3. A D gene is named only where the DNA matches it firmly. Clone sizes are given selectively: once, few, many, or a class where the clone is expanded.

j_call v_call d_call clone_size cdr3_aa cdr3_nt
TRBJ2-2 TRBV27 - - CASSPNLLYGQFRGELFF TGTGCCAGCAGTCCGAATCTCTTATACGGACAGTTCAGGGGGGAGCTGTTTTTT
TRBJ2-3 TRBV27 - - CASSWTPRHTQYF TGTGCCAGCAGTTGGACCCCGCGGCATACGCAGTATTTT
TRBJ1-1 TRBV12-3/TRBV12-4 - - CASSFEFSGSTEAFF TGTGCCAGCAGTTTTGAGTTTTCGGGGAGCACTGAAGCTTTCTTT
TRBJ2-1 TRBV29-1 - few CSVKRRGSYNEQFF TGCAGCGTAAAACGGCGGGGCTCCTACAATGAGCAGTTCTTC
TRBJ1-1 TRBV12-3/TRBV12-4 TRBD1 many CASNTHRGGTEAFF TGTGCCAGCAACACTCACAGGGGGGGCACTGAAGCTTTCTTT
TRBJ2-1 TRBV7-2 TRBD2 many CASSLSTSGPREQFF TGTGCCAGCAGCTTAAGTACTAGCGGGCCGAGAGAGCAGTTCTTC
TRBJ2-5 TRBV27 TRBD1 few CASRIGQGPLGETQYF TGTGCCAGCAGGATAGGACAGGGCCCCTTAGGGGAGACCCAGTACTTC
TRBJ2-3 TRBV7-2 - many CASSLGLDTQYF TGTGCCAGCAGCCTCGGGCTAGATACGCAGTATTTT
TRBJ1-1 TRBV11-1 - few CASSLTLWQKNPPTEAFF TGTGCCAGCAGCTTAACCCTGTGGCAGAAGAATCCTCCAACTGAAGCTTTCTTT
TRBJ2-1 TRBV23-1 TRBD2 few CASSQVSQGDGLAVLAGYNEQFF TGCGCCAGCAGTCAAGTCTCCCAAGGAGACGGACTAGCGGTACTAGCTGGTTACAATGAGCAGTTCTTC
TRBJ2-2 TRBV6-5 TRBD2 many CASSYSPLAGGQRELFF TGTGCCAGCAGTTACTCGCCGCTAGCGGGAGGGCAGAGGGAGCTGTTTTTT
TRBJ2-5 TRBV7-2 - many CASSLRLDQETQYF TGTGCCAGCAGCCTGAGACTAGATCAAGAGACCCAGTACTTC
TRBJ2-7 TRBV7-2 - many CASSLEGKASYEQYF TGTGCCAGCAGCTTAGAGGGGAAAGCCTCCTACGAGCAGTACTTC
TRBJ2-5 TRBV19 - - CASSIGGIGTETQYF TGTGCCAGTAGTATAGGAGGCATCGGGACGGAGACCCAGTACTTC
TRBJ1-2 TRBV15 TRBD1 many CATSRVLGTGAYGYTF TGTGCCACCAGCAGAGTCCTCGGGACAGGGGCCTATGGCTACACCTTC
TRBJ2-1 TRBV30 TRBD1 - CAWSVTGQGGKQFF TGTGCCTGGAGTGTGACGGGACAGGGGGGGAAACAGTTCTTC
TRBJ2-5 TRBV7-2 - many CASSPLAVGETQYF TGTGCCAGCAGCCCCCTGGCGGTGGGGGAGACCCAGTACTTC
TRBJ2-3 TRBV20-1 - many CSAREEPLADTQYF TGCAGTGCAAGGGAGGAACCTCTTGCAGATACGCAGTATTTT
TRBJ1-5 TRBV12-3/TRBV12-4 - few CASRTGNQPQHF TGTGCCAGCAGAACGGGCAATCAGCCCCAGCATTTT
TRBJ2-1 TRBV5-1 TRBD2 few CASSPVPAGGPEFF TGCGCCAGCAGCCCTGTCCCAGCGGGAGGGCCGGAGTTCTTC
TRBJ1-6 TRBV19 TRBD1 - CATTDRGRDSPLHF TGTGCCACGACGGACAGGGGGAGGGATTCACCCCTCCACTTT
TRBJ1-4 TRBV5-1 - many CASSFGNLNEKLFF TGCGCCAGCAGCTTCGGGAACCTTAATGAAAAACTGTTTTTT
TRBJ2-1 TRBV5-1 TRBD1 - CASSLGDRANEQFF TGCGCCAGCAGCTTGGGGGACAGGGCCAATGAGCAGTTCTTC
TRBJ2-5 TRBV12-3/TRBV12-4 - - CASSLYKETQYF TGTGCCAGCAGTTTGTACAAAGAGACCCAGTACTTC
TRBJ2-4 TRBV9 - many CASSVGPGTYGGKNIQYF TGTGCCAGCAGCGTAGGACCAGGGACTTATGGGGGCAAAAACATTCAGTACTTC
TRBJ2-5 TRBV20-1 - few CSAPDRGETQYF TGCAGTGCTCCCGACCGGGGGGAGACCCAGTACTTC
TRBJ2-7 TRBV5-1 TRBD1 many CASSGTAYEQYF TGCGCCAGCAGCGGGACAGCCTACGAGCAGTACTTC
TRBJ2-7 TRBV20-1 - - CSARGSLDEQYF TGCAGTGCTAGAGGGTCCCTCGACGAGCAGTACTTC
TRBJ2-4 TRBV7-2 - many CASTVAKNIQYF TGTGCCAGCACGGTGGCCAAAAACATTCAGTACTTC
TRBJ2-7 TRBV5-1 TRBD2 many CASSDPRGGESQYF TGCGCCAGCAGCGACCCGCGGGGGGGCGAATCTCAGTACTTC
TRBJ1-5 TRBV9 TRBD1 many CASSYGQGVDQPQHF TGTGCCAGCAGTTACGGACAGGGTGTTGATCAGCCCCAGCATTTT
TRBJ2-1 TRBV7-9 - - CASSLVGRDSLGQFF TGTGCCAGCAGCTTAGTGGGCAGGGACTCATTGGGGCAGTTCTTC
TRBJ2-1 TRBV30 - - CAWRPWSGSYNEQFF TGTGCCTGGAGGCCGTGGTCGGGGAGCTACAATGAGCAGTTCTTC
TRBJ1-2 TRBV6-2/TRBV6-3 - - CASRPGTSWSGYTF TGTGCCAGCAGGCCCGGGACAAGCTGGTCTGGCTACACCTTC
TRBJ2-2 TRBV4-3 TRBD1 few CASSQSIPGQGTGELFF TGCGCCAGCAGCCAGTCAATTCCGGGACAGGGAACCGGGGAGCTGTTTTTT
TRBJ1-1 TRBV4-1 TRBD1 many CASSQRPTGVVTEAFF TGCGCCAGCAGCCAAAGACCGACAGGGGTAGTCACTGAAGCTTTCTTT
TRBJ2-1 TRBV24-1 - many CATSDSLAYEQFF TGTGCCACCAGTGATTCCCTAGCCTATGAGCAGTTCTTC
TRBJ2-7 TRBV23-1 TRBD1 - CASSQSGQGNNEQYF TGCGCCAGCAGTCAATCGGGACAGGGTAACAACGAGCAGTACTTC
TRBJ1-4 TRBV20-1 - many CSARFNEKLFF TGCAGTGCTAGATTTAATGAAAAACTGTTTTTT
TRBJ1-2 TRBV12-3/TRBV12-4 - many CASSSDPTVYGYTF TGTGCCAGCAGTTCCGACCCGACAGTCTATGGCTACACCTTC
TRBJ2-1 TRBV18 - many CASSPRAAIGSSNEQFF TGTGCCAGCTCACCACGGGCAGCGATAGGGTCCTCCAATGAGCAGTTCTTC
TRBJ2-3 TRBV19 - many CASAAGRTDTQYF TGTGCCAGTGCAGCGGGCCGCACAGATACGCAGTATTTT
TRBJ2-3 TRBV30 - many CAWRILLDVGTQYF TGTGCCTGGAGAATCCTACTAGACGTGGGAACGCAGTATTTT
TRBJ2-1 TRBV7-2 TRBD2 many CASSRTSGGYNEQFF TGTGCCAGCAGCCGGACTAGCGGGGGGTACAATGAGCAGTTCTTC
TRBJ2-1 TRBV5-1 TRBD2 few CASTFSGSRAYNEQFF TGCGCCAGCACCTTTAGCGGGAGCAGGGCCTACAATGAGCAGTTCTTC
TRBJ2-7 TRBV10-3 - - CAISAVTYEQYF TGTGCCATCAGCGCCGTTACTTACGAGCAGTACTTC
TRBJ2-3 TRBV10-3 TRBD1 many CAISGDRGTDTQYF TGTGCCATCAGTGGGGACAGGGGAACAGATACGCAGTATTTT